This T cell receptor (beta chain) originates from a study of blood T cell repertoires in COVID-19. The table came from immunoSEQ multiplex PCR; TCRdb's copy has only in-frame clones and leaves some out. This table has almost 350,000 clones, approximately 89% appearing once. The sequencing input was peripheral blood. This TCR derives from a woman aged 55-69 years with COVID-19, enrolled during active disease.

The CDR3 protein is CASSLGQGGYQPQHF. CDR3 DNA: TGTGCCAGCAGTTTGGGGCAGGGGGGATATCAGCCCCAGCATTTT. The chain joins TRBV28 to TRBJ1-5; TRBD1 aligns across 7 bases. Germline CDR1 MDHEN, CDR2 SYDVKM. The CDR3 extends over 15 amino acids. With 3 bases clipped from V and 5 bases from J, the junction kept 7 bases outside the gene matches.